This passage covers 28 T cell receptor beta chains from one sample sequenced in a study of blood T cell repertoires in COVID-19. Measured with immunoSEQ multiplex PCR; TCRdb has only the in-frame clones, and not every one. The sample lists about 86,000 clones; around 82% were seen once. Sequencing was carried out using peripheral blood. The receptors come from a woman of 80 years or more with acute or convalescent COVID-19.

The V call is TRBV4-2, the J call TRBJ1-3; 11 nucleotides align to TRBD1. The CDR3 length is 16 residues. J was trimmed by 1 base and V by 6 bases; bases with no gene match: 5. The germline V gene has CDR1 LGHNA and CDR2 YNFKEQ. The CDR3 loop reads CASSPGDRGSGNTIYF. The CDR3 nucleotides are TGTGCCAGCAGTCCCGGGGACAGGGGGTCTGGAAACACCATATATTTT.

The chain combines TRBV9 with TRBJ2-1; TRBD2 matches 10 bases. CDR1 is SGDLS and CDR2 is YYNGEE in the germline V gene. V lost 0 bases to trimming and J lost 2 bases; unmatched junction nucleotides: 5. The CDR3 spans 17 residues. In DNA, the CDR3 is TGTGCCAGCAGCGTAGAGGCTAGCGGGAGCACCTACAATGAGCAGTTCTTC. Translation: CASSVEASGSTYNEQFF.

The chain carries TRBV27 and TRBJ2-2, with 7 bases matching TRBD1. CDR3 length: 14 amino acids. CDR1 and CDR2 from the germline V gene are MNHEY and SMNVEV (reference sequence). V shed 9 bases, J shed 0 bases, and the junction held 4 bases outside the gene matches. CDR3 sequence (DNA): TGTGCCAGTAGACAGGGCTCGAACACCGGGGAGCTGTTTTTT. Translated, it gives CASRQGSNTGELFF.

This clone was seen a few times. The chain has TRBV5-6 and TRBJ2-3; 10 bases are shared with TRBD2. The CDR3 runs to 18 residues. The V gene's germline CDR1 is SGHDT and CDR2 YYEEEE. Trimming at V came to 5 bases and at J to 0 bases, leaving 12 bases not matched to a gene. For the CDR3, the DNA is TGTGCCAGCAGATATTTTTCTAGCGGGAGTCGCAGCACAGATACGCAGTATTTT. Encoded protein: CASRYFSSGSRSTDTQYF.

V and J are TRBV14 and TRBJ1-2; 8 nucleotides line up with TRBD1. The germline gives CDR1 SGHDN, CDR2 FVKESK. With V trimmed by 2 bases and J by 8 bases, 10 bases remained unmatched. The CDR3 length is 15 residues. The CDR3 spells CASSQNRGTQEGYTF. In nucleotides, the CDR3 is TGTGCCAGCAGCCAAAACAGGGGGACCCAGGAGGGCTACACCTTC.

The chain recombines TRBV5-1 with TRBJ2-7; 11 bases fit TRBD1. Trimming cost V 4 bases and J 2 bases; bases outside gene matches: 5. The length of the CDR3 is 15 residues. Germline loops: CDR1 SGHRS, CDR2 YFSETQ. The CDR3 loop is CASSPGQGETYEQYF. The CDR3 region has the DNA TGCGCCAGCAGCCCGGGACAGGGGGAAACCTACGAGCAGTACTTC.

The V call is TRBV5-1, the J call TRBJ2-2, with 8 bases fitting TRBD2. V lost 4 bases and J lost 5; bases outside the gene matches: 10. The germline V gene has CDR1 SGHRS and CDR2 YFSETQ. The CDR3 has 16 residues. The CDR3 region is CASSRSSGGSTGELFF. In nucleotides, the CDR3 is TGCGCCAGCAGCCGTTCGAGCGGGGGCTCTACCGGGGAGCTGTTTTTT. Full variable domain (outside the CDR3, taken from reference TRBV5-1 and TRBJ2-2): KAGVTQTPRYLIKTRGQQVTLSCSPISGHRSVSWYQQTPGQGLQFLFEYFSETQRNKGNFPGRFSGRQFSNSRSEMNVSTLELGDSALYLCASSRSSGGSTGELFFGEGSRLTVL.

This clone was detected only once. The chain has TRBV6-2 or TRBV6-3 and TRBJ2-2; maybe TRBD1 (6 bases). The CDR3 sequence is 14 residues long. V was trimmed by 0 bases and J by 6 bases, leaving 8 bases between them. Germline CDR1 and CDR2: MNHEY and SVGEGT. The CDR3 region is CASSYSTGSGELFF. The CDR3 nucleotides are TGTGCCAGCAGTTACTCGACAGGATCCGGGGAGCTGTTTTTT.

The sample holds a few counts of this clone. The chain links TRBV18 to TRBJ1-4; 7 nucleotides match TRBD1. V trimming: 4 bases; J trimming: 4 bases; junction bases outside the gene matches: 3. Per the germline V gene, CDR1 is KGHSH and CDR2 is LQKENI. The CDR3 spans 14 residues. The CDR3 sequence: CASSQGASNEKLFF. CDR3 in DNA: TGTGCCAGCTCACAGGGGGCAAGTAATGAAAAACTGTTTTTT.

The chain links TRBV19 to TRBJ2-1; possible D gene TRBD2, 5 bases. Germline assignment: CDR1 LNHDA and CDR2 SQIVND (reference sequence). With 8 bases removed from V and 9 bases from J, the gap between germline ends came to 5 bases. The CDR3 totals 9 residues. The DNA for the CDR3 is TGTGCCAGTCGGGGTGAGCAGTTCTTC. Protein product: CASRGEQFF.

The J gene is TRBJ1-1, the V gene TRBV29-1, with no clear D. Germline V CDR1 and CDR2: SQVTM, ANQGSEA. Trimming took 0 bases from V and 11 from J, leaving 10 bases between them. The CDR3 sequence is 11 residues long. Written as DNA, the CDR3 is TGCAGCGTTGAAGACGCGGGGAGTGCTTTCTTT. This translates into CSVEDAGSAFF.

CDR3 bases: TGTGCCAGCAGCCTCGGGGTGGGAAAAACTGAAGCTTTCTTT. This sequence encodes CASSLGVGKTEAFF. This chain connects TRBV3-1 (or the pseudogene TRBV3-2) to TRBJ1-1; D call uncertain. Trimming left V 4 bases short and J 5 bases short, with 14 bases between. CDR3 length: 14 residues. The V gene's germline CDR1 is LGHDT and CDR2 YNNKEL (reference sequence).

V gene TRBV6-1 combines with J gene TRBJ1-1; 7 positions agree with TRBD1. This CDR3 has 13 residues. The germline gives CDR1 MNHNS, CDR2 SASEGT. Trimming removed 2 bases from V and 5 bases from J; junction bases left unmatched: 2. The DNA of the CDR3 is TGTGCCAGCAGTGAACAGGGGGTGACTGAAGCTTTCTTT. Translation: CASSEQGVTEAFF.

This clone came up a few times. This chain uses TRBV6-5 with TRBJ2-7; D gene uncertain. The CDR3 length is 13 residues. Trimming left V 8 bases short and J 4 bases short, with 15 bases between. CDR1 and CDR2 (germline): MNHEY, SVGAGI. The CDR3 DNA follows: TGTGCCAGCGAGGAGAACACCCTGTACGAGCAGTACTTC. Translation: CASEENTLYEQYF.

The chain uses TRBV2 and TRBJ2-2, with TRBD2 matching 14 bases. CDR1 is SNHLY, CDR2 FYNNEI, per germline. CDR3 length equals 19 residues. V trimming: 7 bases; J trimming: 1 base; junction bases outside the gene matches: 11. The CDR3 bases are TGTGCCAGCACCGAAAGACTAGCGGGGGGGCCGGGGAACACCGGGGAGCTGTTTTTT. Its protein product is CASTERLAGGPGNTGELFF.

The rearrangement joins TRBV29-1 to TRBJ1-2; the D is unclear. Germline CDR1 reads SQVTM; CDR2 reads ANQGSEA. Trimming removed 6 bases at V and 8 bases at J, with 7 bases between. The CDR3 is 9 amino acids. In nucleotides, the CDR3 is TGCAGCGTCCGAGAGGGCTACACCTTC. Translated: CSVREGYTF. The entire variable domain, with the rest obtained from reference TRBV29-1 and TRBJ1-2, is as follows: SAVISQKPSRDICQRGTSLTIQCQVDSQVTMMFWYRQQPGQSLTLIATANQGSEATYESGFVIDKFPISRPNLTFSTLTVSNMSPEDSSIYLCSVREGYTFGSGTRLTVV.

The rearrangement joins TRBV28 to TRBJ1-2; 8 bases are shared with TRBD1. Per the germline V gene, CDR1 is MDHEN and CDR2 is SYDVKM. This CDR3 region has 15 residues. The junction had 8 bases not matched to a gene; V was cut back by 5 bases and J by 3 bases. DNA for the CDR3: TGTGCCAGCAGTACAGGGGGGTTTTATTACTATGGCTACACCTTC. Its protein product is CASSTGGFYYYGYTF.

The J gene is TRBJ2-7, the V gene TRBV6-5; 11 bases align to TRBD2. With V trimmed by 6 bases and J by 2 bases, 3 bases remained unmatched. CDR3 size: 14 residues. Germline V lookup: CDR1 MNHEY, CDR2 SVGAGI. CDR3 amino acids: CASRTTSGAYEQYF. CDR3 nucleotide sequence: TGTGCCAGCAGGACGACTAGCGGGGCCTACGAGCAGTACTTC.

The table lists this clone with a count of one. As DNA, the CDR3 is TGTGCCAGTAGTGGGGGACTAGAGGAGACCCAGTACTTC. Protein product: CASSGGLEETQYF. The chain employs TRBV19 and TRBJ2-5, with 8 bases aligning to TRBD2. This CDR3 spans 13 amino acids. Germline V gives CDR1 LNHDA, CDR2 SQIVND (reference sequence). V lost 5 bases and J lost 5; bases outside the gene matches: 4.

J is TRBJ1-5 and V is TRBV10-3, with 8 bases matching TRBD1. This CDR3 has 16 residues. The trim removed 2 bases at V and 4 bases at J, leaving 7 bases unmatched. Germline CDR1 is ENHRY and CDR2 is SYGVKD. CDR3 coding DNA: TGTGCCATCAGTGAGGCCCAGGACAGGGCTAATCAGCCCCAGCATTTT. This gives the protein CAISEAQDRANQPQHF.

The V call is TRBV12-3 or TRBV12-4, the J call TRBJ2-7, with TRBD1 matching over 7 bases. The CDR3 is 13 residues long. Unmatched junction bases numbered 4, after V lost 2 bases and J lost 6 bases. In DNA form, the CDR3 reads TGTGCCAGCAGTTTACAGGGGGTAAGCGAGCAGTACTTC. As protein: CASSLQGVSEQYF.

V and J are TRBV10-1 and TRBJ1-1; a possible D gene is TRBD1 (6 bases). CDR1 and CDR2 (germline): WNHNN, SYGVQD (reference sequence). Trimming cost V 2 bases and J 1 base, with 11 bases left between them. The CDR3 is 15 residues long. Here the CDR3 reads CASSERQGTNTEAFF. The CDR3 DNA reads as TGCGCCAGCAGTGAGAGGCAGGGGACGAACACTGAAGCTTTCTTT.

For the CDR3, the DNA is TGTGCCAGCAGCTTTACTAGCGGGAGGTTCGATGAGCAGTTCTTC. Its protein product is CASSFTSGRFDEQFF. J is TRBJ2-1 and V is TRBV5-4; 12 nucleotides agree with TRBD2. From germline, CDR1 is SGHNT and CDR2 YYREEE (reference sequence). Losses at the gene ends were 2 bases for V and 8 bases for J; bases not matched to a gene: 5. The CDR3 sequence is 15 residues long.

The chain recombines TRBV6-4 with TRBJ1-4; D gene unclear. The germline V and J ends were trimmed by 4 bases and 10 bases, with 16 bases remaining between them. Germline loops: CDR1 MRHNA, CDR2 SNTAGT. CDR3 size: 14 residues. CDR3 sequence (DNA): TGTGCCAGCAGTGCCCTGACCGGGGATGGAAAACTGTTTTTT. Amino acid sequence: CASSALTGDGKLFF.

The V gene is TRBV5-4, the J gene TRBJ1-5, with D maybe TRBD1 (5 bases). V was shortened by 1 base and J by 3 bases, with 8 bases between the two germline ends. This CDR3 region has 14 residues. Germline V CDR1 and CDR2: SGHNT, YYREEE (reference sequence). For the CDR3, the DNA is TGTGCCAGCAGCTTGTCAGGGTCCAATCAGCCCCAGCATTTT. Amino acids: CASSLSGSNQPQHF.

This chain uses TRBV5-1 with TRBJ2-1; possibly TRBD2 for D (5 bases). CDR1 is SGHRS and CDR2 is YFSETQ in the germline V gene. The CDR3 spans 12 residues. Trimming left V 5 bases short and J 7 bases short, with 10 bases between. The CDR3 spells CASRLTGNEQFF. The CDR3 coding sequence is TGCGCCAGCAGATTGACGGGGAATGAGCAGTTCTTC.

V gene TRBV5-8 combines with J gene TRBJ2-7; no reliable D call. The CDR3 spans 12 residues. Trimming left V 0 bases short and J 4 bases short, with 5 bases between. The germline V gene has CDR1 SGHTS and CDR2 YDEGEE. CDR3 in DNA: TGTGCCAGCAGCTTGGAGAGTTACGAGCAGTACTTC. Protein product: CASSLESYEQYF.

The gene calls are TRBV10-3 and TRBJ2-1, with D maybe TRBD2 (6 bases). The germline V and J ends were trimmed by 7 bases and 4 bases, with 11 bases remaining between them. Germline CDR1 reads ENHRY; CDR2 reads SYGVKD. The CDR3 loop spans 13 amino acids. The CDR3 DNA reads as TGTGCCATCAAAGGGCGGGATTACAATGAGCAGTTCTTC. This sequence encodes CAIKGRDYNEQFF.